This is a list of T cell receptor beta chains from one sample in a study of blood T cell repertoires in COVID-19. Produced via immunoSEQ multiplex PCR; TCRdb's table is partial and in-frame only. The sample lists some 130,000 clones, more than 70% occurring once. Sample: peripheral blood. Every receptor here comes from a man aged 60 to 75 with acute or convalescent COVID-19. Each CDR3 is given with its conserved first and last residue. D genes are given only for firm matches. A clone size is listed for some rows: how often the clone was seen (once, few, many), or a class if it is expanded.

d_gene,v_gene,j_gene,abundance,CDR3aa,CDR3nt
TRBD2,TRBV6-6,TRBJ2-1,.,CASSPSGRGYNEQFF,TGTGCCAGCAGCCCGAGCGGGAGGGGTTACAATGAGCAGTTCTTC
.,TRBV10-2,TRBJ1-3,.,CASRGSGERNTIYF,TGCGCCAGCAGAGGGTCGGGGGAACGGAACACCATATATTTT
TRBD1,TRBV25-1,TRBJ1-2,.,CASSKQGGEGYTF,TGTGCCAGCAGTAAACAGGGGGGTGAGGGCTACACCTTC
TRBD2,TRBV27,TRBJ2-7,.,CASSLRGLAGSDEQYF,TGTGCCAGCAGTTTACGAGGACTAGCGGGGTCTGACGAGCAGTACTTC
TRBD1,TRBV27,TRBJ2-2,once,CASSLSHRAGGLFF,TGTGCCAGCAGTTTGAGTCATCGGGCAGGGGGGCTGTTTTTT
.,TRBV5-1,TRBJ2-5,.,CASSLGTAQETQYF,TGCGCCAGCAGCTTGGGGACAGCCCAAGAGACCCAGTACTTC
TRBD2,TRBV2,TRBJ2-3,.,CASSDGLAGYVDTQYF,TGTGCCAGCAGTGACGGACTAGCGGGATATGTAGATACGCAGTATTTT
.,TRBV9,TRBJ2-2,.,CASSVVPQGTSNTGELFF,TGTGCCAGCAGCGTAGTTCCCCAGGGGACATCGAACACCGGGGAGCTGTTTTTT
.,TRBV9,TRBJ2-5,.,CASSVGARGGGQETQYF,TGTGCCAGCAGCGTAGGAGCCCGTGGGGGGGGCCAGGAGACCCAGTACTTC
TRBD2,TRBV3-1/TRBV3-2,TRBJ2-3,.,CASSQGASGRADTQYF,TGTGCCAGCAGCCAAGGAGCTAGCGGCAGGGCAGATACGCAGTATTTT
.,TRBV7-9,TRBJ1-3,.,CASTSWGGKGSGNTIYF,TGTGCCAGCACCTCATGGGGGGGAAAGGGCTCTGGAAACACCATATATTTT
TRBD1,TRBV19,TRBJ1-5,.,CASSMDRSQPQHF,TGTGCCAGTAGTATGGACAGGTCTCAGCCCCAGCATTTT
TRBD1,TRBV5-1,TRBJ1-2,.,CASSSGQGARYGYTF,TGCGCCAGCAGCTCAGGACAGGGGGCACGCTATGGCTACACCTTC
.,TRBV3-1/TRBV3-2,TRBJ2-5,.,CASSQLSGDPFNF,TGTGCCAGCAGCCAACTCTCAGGGGACCCTTTTAACTTC
TRBD2,TRBV9,TRBJ2-3,.,CASSARAGGPTDTQYF,TGTGCCAGCAGCGCCAGAGCGGGAGGTCCCACAGATACGCAGTATTTT
.,TRBV29-1,TRBJ2-5,.,CSVGRALEGQYF,TGCAGCGTTGGGAGGGCCCTCGAGGGCCAGTACTTC
TRBD1,TRBV4-1,TRBJ1-2,.,CASSQGPTGRYGYTF,TGCGCCAGCAGCCAAGGGCCGACAGGGAGGTATGGCTACACCTTC
TRBD2,TRBV11-3,TRBJ2-1,.,CASSMLAGGSYNEQFF,TGTGCCAGCAGCATGCTAGCGGGGGGCTCCTACAATGAGCAGTTCTTC
.,TRBV5-1,TRBJ1-1,few,CASSPGSNTEAFF,TGCGCCAGCAGCCCCGGGTCTAACACTGAAGCTTTCTTT
.,TRBV19,TRBJ2-7,once,CASSTQGRDSYEQYF,TGTGCCAGTAGTACTCAAGGACGGGACTCCTACGAGCAGTACTTC
TRBD2,TRBV9,TRBJ2-3,once,CASSATSGGAFLTDTQYF,TGTGCCAGCAGCGCTACTAGCGGGGGGGCCTTCCTCACAGATACGCAGTATTTT
TRBD1,TRBV30,TRBJ1-1,.,CAWRAGGGTEAFF,TGTGCCTGGAGGGCAGGGGGAGGAACTGAAGCTTTCTTT
TRBD2,TRBV11-2,TRBJ2-7,.,CASSLDSAGAYEQYF,TGTGCCAGCAGCTTAGACTCAGCGGGAGCCTACGAGCAGTACTTC
.,TRBV7-9,TRBJ2-3,.,CASLPSTGDVGQYF,TGTGCCAGCCTTCCTAGCACGGGGGATGTGGGGCAGTATTTT
TRBD1,TRBV19,TRBJ2-1,.,CASSKGQGDYNEQFF,TGTGCCAGTAGTAAGGGACAGGGGGACTACAATGAGCAGTTCTTC
TRBD1,TRBV19,TRBJ1-1,few,CASPPYGTGGEMNTEAFF,TGTGCCAGCCCTCCCTACGGGACAGGGGGGGAGATGAACACTGAAGCTTTCTTT
.,TRBV3-1/TRBV3-2,TRBJ1-5,.,CASSQDSGTNQPQHF,TGTGCCAGCAGCCAAGATTCAGGGACAAATCAGCCCCAGCATTTT
.,TRBV6-1,TRBJ1-1,.,CASSERSGPDTEAFF,TGTGCCAGCAGTGAGCGGTCGGGTCCGGACACTGAAGCTTTCTTT
TRBD1,TRBV6-5,TRBJ2-7,.,CASSYYQGASEQYF,TGTGCCAGCAGTTACTACCAGGGGGCAAGCGAGCAGTACTTC
TRBD2,TRBV19,TRBJ2-3,.,CATRTSGSPGTDTQYF,TGTGCCACCAGGACTAGCGGGAGCCCGGGTACAGATACGCAGTATTTT
TRBD1,TRBV6-5,TRBJ1-5,.,CASSYSQGAKSQPQHF,TGTGCCAGCAGTTACTCCCAGGGGGCGAAAAGTCAGCCCCAGCATTTT
.,TRBV28,TRBJ2-2,.,CASSGGTNTGELFF,TGTGCCAGCAGCGGCGGGACGAACACCGGGGAGCTGTTTTTT
TRBD1,TRBV7-3,TRBJ1-2,.,CASSPRTGGTGYTF,TGTGCCAGCAGCCCGCGGACAGGGGGCACTGGCTACACCTTC
TRBD1,TRBV11-2,TRBJ1-5,few,CASRVGTGGNQPQHF,TGTGCCAGCAGGGTTGGGACAGGAGGCAATCAGCCCCAGCATTTT
TRBD2,TRBV20-1,TRBJ2-7,.,CSASRLAEAYEQYF,TGCAGTGCAAGTAGACTAGCGGAGGCCTACGAGCAGTACTTC
TRBD1,TRBV27,TRBJ2-3,.,CASSPPGQGHQYF,TGTGCCAGCAGTCCACCGGGACAGGGTCATCAGTATTTT
TRBD1,TRBV19,TRBJ1-5,.,CASSSGGSGNQPQHF,TGTGCCAGTAGTTCAGGGGGATCCGGCAATCAGCCCCAGCATTTT
.,TRBV1,TRBJ2-7,once,CTSLSLAGVYEQYF,TGCACCAGCCTTTCCTTAGCGGGAGTCTACGAGCAGTACTTC
.,TRBV19,TRBJ1-6,.,CASKGVENSPLHF,TGTGCCAGTAAGGGGGTTGAAAATTCACCCCTCCACTTT
.,TRBV7-2,TRBJ1-1,.,CASSSPLAMNTEAFF,TGTGCCAGCAGCTCCCCCCTGGCCATGAACACTGAAGCTTTCTTT
.,TRBV19,TRBJ1-5,.,CASSIGTPNQPQHF,TGTGCCAGTAGTATTGGGACACCCAATCAGCCCCAGCATTTT
TRBD1,TRBV28,TRBJ1-1,few,CASSFLGQGRYMNTEAFF,TGTGCCAGCAGTTTCCTGGGACAGGGGCGATACATGAACACTGAAGCTTTCTTT
.,TRBV9,TRBJ2-1,.,CASSVQQDNEQFF,TGTGCCAGCAGCGTTCAACAGGACAATGAGCAGTTCTTC